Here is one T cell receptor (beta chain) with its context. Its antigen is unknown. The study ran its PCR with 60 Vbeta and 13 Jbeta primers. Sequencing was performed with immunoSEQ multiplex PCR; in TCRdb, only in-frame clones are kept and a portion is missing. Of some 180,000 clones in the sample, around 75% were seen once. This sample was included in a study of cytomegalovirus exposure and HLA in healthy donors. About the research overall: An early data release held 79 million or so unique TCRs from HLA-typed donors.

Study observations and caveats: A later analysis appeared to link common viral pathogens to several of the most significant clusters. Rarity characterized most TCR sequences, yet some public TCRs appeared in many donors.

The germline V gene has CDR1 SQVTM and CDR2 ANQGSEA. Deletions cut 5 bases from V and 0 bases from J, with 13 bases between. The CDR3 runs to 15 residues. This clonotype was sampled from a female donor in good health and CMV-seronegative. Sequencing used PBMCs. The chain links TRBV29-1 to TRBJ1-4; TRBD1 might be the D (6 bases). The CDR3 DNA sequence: TGCAGCGTTAGACCGGGACACACAACTAATGAAAAACTGTTTTTT. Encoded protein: CSVRPGHTTNEKLFF.